A single sample gave rise to the 20 T cell receptor beta chains below, sequenced in a study of metastatic and nonmetastatic thyroid tumors. TCRdb re-called the PCR reads via MiXCR. The sample yields about 27,000 clones, roughly 17% seen once. Thyroid surgery had not been preceded by any treatment in any patient. The sequencing input was blood. The receptors derive from a male donor with papillary thyroid cancer or a benign thyroid nodule (not recorded which). Some clones in this sample may be carry-over from other donors' samples.

This clone was seen at least ten times. A clone one base away is much larger, so this may be a read error. This CDR3 is also generated by other DNA sequences in the sample. The chain employs TRBV12-3 or TRBV12-4 and TRBJ2-5; D gene ambiguous. The CDR3 spans 11 residues. CDR3 in amino acids: CASSLVSTQYF. DNA for the CDR3: TGTGCCAGCAGCTTAGTATCGACCCAGTACTTC.

In its sample, this clone was seen a few times. One base away lies a much larger clone, so this may be a sequencing read error. This chain links TRBV6-1 with TRBJ1-1; a weak D match, TRBD1 (5 bases). The CDR3 contains 15 residues. CDR1 and CDR2 (germline): MNHNS, SASEGT. CDR3 nucleotides: TGTGCCGACAGTCGGGAACAGTACGTGAACACTGAGGCTTTCTTT. Its translation is CADSREQYVNTEAFF.

This clone was counted many times. The chain carries TRBV4-1 and TRBJ2-7, with 9 bases fitting TRBD2. CDR1 and CDR2 (germline): MGHRA, YSYEKL. With 1 base clipped from V and 7 bases from J, the junction kept 11 bases outside the gene matches. This CDR3 spans 16 amino acids. Written as DNA, the CDR3 is TGCGCCAGCAGCCAAGGAAATAGCGGGAGTAGAAAAGAGCAGTACTTC. Amino acid sequence: CASSQGNSGSRKEQYF.

Many counts were recorded for this clone. The germline gene is not matched at one end of the junction; a read error may be the cause. The chain joins TRBV2 to TRBJ2-1; D is unresolved. Germline V gene lookup returns CDR1 SNHLY and CDR2 FYNNEI. The CDR3 totals 11 residues. The CDR3 loop reads CASSEGVGWLF. Here the CDR3 DNA reads TGTGCCAGCAGTGAAGGGGTAGGGTGGCTCTTC.

This clone was detected ten times or more. The chain joins TRBV28 to TRBJ2-5; D assignment may be TRBD1 or TRBD2 (5 bases each). CDR3 length equals 16 residues. Trimming took off 4 bases at V and 1 base at J, with 16 bases between the two ends. Germline lookup yields CDR1 MDHEN and CDR2 SYDVKM. DNA for the CDR3: TGTGCCAGCAGTTCAGCCACGGGGCAAGGCCAAGAGACCCAGTACTTC. Protein: CASSSATGQGQETQYF.

The table lists this clone with many counts. The chain links TRBV7-9 to TRBJ1-2, with 7 bases matching TRBD1. Unmatched junction bases numbered 6, after V lost 5 bases and J lost 6 bases. The CDR3 is 13 amino acids. CDR1 and CDR2 from the germline V gene are SEHNR and FQNEAQ (reference sequence). CDR3 amino acids: CASSLGQGDGYTF. Here the CDR3 DNA reads TGTGCCAGCAGCCTGGGCCAGGGGGATGGCTACACCTTC.

The sample holds a few counts of this clone. A much larger clone differs by one base, so this may be a read error. The chain has TRBV29-1 and TRBJ2-7; TRBD2 is a possible D gene (5 bases). CDR1 SQVTM and CDR2 ANQGSEA come from the germline V gene. CDR3 length: 13 amino acids. V was clipped by 4 bases and J by 3 bases, with 13 bases between them. The CDR3 is CSVGGWGGYEQYF. DNA for the CDR3: TGCAGCGTTGGCGGGTGGGGTGGCTACGAGCAGTACTTC.

In its sample, this clone ranks as medium-sized. The chain's CDR3 is CASRTGEGTEAFF. In DNA form, the CDR3 reads TGTGCCAGTAGAACAGGGGAAGGGACTGAAGCTTTCTTT. The chain is built from TRBV19 and TRBJ1-1, with 7 nucleotides matching TRBD1. J was trimmed by 5 bases and V by 6 bases; bases with no gene match: 6. There are 13 residues in the CDR3. Germline assignment: CDR1 LNHDA and CDR2 SQIVND (reference sequence).

The rearrangement uses TRBV12-3 or TRBV12-4 and TRBJ1-2, with D perhaps TRBD1 (6 bases). CDR3 length equals 17 residues. Trimming took off 5 bases at V and 0 bases at J, with 19 bases between the two ends. The CDR3 protein is CASSSRDTTLSNYGYTF. The CDR3 nucleotides read TGTGCCAGCAGTAGCCGGGACACAACTCTTTCTAACTATGGCTACACCTTC.

This clone was seen only a few times. This chain joins TRBV5-4 and TRBJ1-1, with D maybe TRBD1 (6 bases). Trimming took 1 base from V and 7 from J, leaving 23 bases between them. The CDR3 covers 17 residues. CDR1 and CDR2 (germline): SGHNT, YYREEE (reference sequence). In DNA, the CDR3 is TGTGCCAGCAGCTTGTCCGGCCAGACGAGGGGGGGAATTGAAGCTTTCTTT. Amino acids: CASSLSGQTRGGIEAFF.

A single count supports this clone. The rearrangement uses TRBV20-1 and TRBJ2-7; the match to TRBD2 covers 7 bases. This CDR3 spans 14 amino acids. Per the germline V gene, CDR1 is DFQATT and CDR2 is SNEGSKA (reference sequence). After removal of 5 bases from V and 0 bases from J, the junction contained 7 bases not matched to a gene. The CDR3 DNA sequence: TGCAGTGCTCGAGGACTAGACAGCTCCTACGAGCAGTACTTC. This codes for CSARGLDSSYEQYF.

This clone was counted ten times or more. The genes are TRBV28 and TRBJ1-5, with 8 bases fitting TRBD1. Germline values: CDR1 MDHEN, CDR2 SYDVKM. J was trimmed by 7 bases and V by 6 bases; bases with no gene match: 11. This CDR3 comprises 15 residues. Written as DNA, the CDR3 is TGTGCCAGCAGGGGGGGCAGGGGGCAGTTACAGCCCCAGCATTTT. It encodes CASRGGRGQLQPQHF.

This clone was picked up many times. The V gene is TRBV10-3, the J gene TRBJ1-5, with D perhaps matching TRBD1 (5 bases). This CDR3 spans 13 amino acids. Germline lookup yields CDR1 ENHRY and CDR2 SYGVKD. V was clipped by 3 bases and J by 3 bases, with 6 bases between them. The CDR3 DNA reads TGTGCCATCAGTGACAGGGTCAATCAGCCCCAGCATTTT. As protein: CAISDRVNQPQHF.

Notes on this clone: The conserved phenylalanine or tryptophan is not found at the CDR3 terminus, so this likely reflects a read error. J is TRBJ1-2 and V is TRBV15; 7 bases map to TRBD1. Germline assignment: CDR1 LNHNV and CDR2 YYDKDF (reference sequence). This CDR3 contains 19 residues. Losses at the gene ends were 2 bases for V and 3 bases for J; bases not matched to a gene: 18. This CDR3 is CATSRSPVGTAESYYGYTL. CDR3 DNA: TGTGCCACCAGCAGATCCCCCGTAGGGACAGCTGAATCGTACTATGGCTACACCCTC.

Many counts were recorded for this clone. This sequence joins TRBV9 and TRBJ2-5, with 7 positions matching TRBD1. Germline V CDR1 and CDR2: SGDLS, YYNGEE. The CDR3 runs 12 residues. The V gene end was trimmed by 5 bases and the J gene end by 3 bases; junction bases not matched to a gene: 1. As DNA, the CDR3 is TGTGCCAGCAGAGGGACAGAAGAGACCCAGTACTTC. This gives the protein CASRGTEETQYF. Supplemented by reference TRBV9 and TRBJ2-5, the full variable domain reads DSGVTQTPKHLITATGQRVTLRCSPRSGDLSVYWYQQSLDQGLQFLIQYYNGEERAKGNILERFSAQQFPDLHSELNLSSLELGDSALYFCASRGTEETQYFGPGTRLLVL.

This clone was seen once. A read error may account for a junction end that differs from germline. The J gene is TRBJ1-2, the V gene TRBV7-3; D might be TRBD1 (5 bases). Per germline, CDR1 SGHTA and CDR2 FQGTGA. The CDR3 loop spans 15 amino acids. CDR3 region: CAGSLTGIRDYGYTF. The DNA of the CDR3 is TGTGCCGGCAGCTTAACAGGAATTCGGGACTATGGCTACACCTTC. The whole variable domain, remainder taken from reference TRBV7-3 and TRBJ1-2, is GAGVSQTPSNKVTEKGKYVELRCDPISGHTALYWYRQSLGQGPEFLIYFQGTGAADDSGLPNDRFFAVRPEGSVSTLKIQRTERGDSAVYLCAGSLTGIRDYGYTFGSGTRLTVV.

This sequence joins TRBV7-2 and TRBJ2-7; 7 nucleotides agree with TRBD1. The CDR3 has 13 amino acids. Trimming cost V 4 bases and J 1 base; bases outside gene matches: 1. Per germline, CDR1 SGHTA and CDR2 FQGNSA. DNA of the CDR3: TGTGCCAGCAGCTGGGACAGTTCCTACGAGCAGTACTTC. As protein: CASSWDSSYEQYF.

The table lists this clone with many counts. The chain carries TRBV27 and TRBJ2-5, with TRBD1 matching over 7 bases. With V trimmed by 4 bases and J by 4 bases, 6 bases remained unmatched. In germline, CDR1 is MNHEY, CDR2 SMNVEV (reference sequence). The CDR3 length is 14 residues. CDR3 nucleotide sequence: TGTGCCAGCAGTTGGGGCAGGGGGTTAGAGACCCAGTACTTC. As protein: CASSWGRGLETQYF.

This clone has at least ten counts. The chain employs TRBV7-9 and TRBJ2-5, with 11 nucleotides matching TRBD1. V gave up 5 bases and J gave up 2 bases; unmatched junction bases: 7. Germline V gene sequence: CDR1 SEHNR, CDR2 FQNEAQ (reference sequence). The CDR3 extends over 16 amino acids. The chain's CDR3 is CASSPGTGGTQETQYF. CDR3 in DNA: TGTGCCAGCAGCCCAGGGACAGGGGGTACGCAAGAGACCCAGTACTTC.

This clone has just a few counts. V and J are TRBV7-2 and TRBJ1-1, with a weak D call TRBD1 (6 bases). Trimming took off 6 bases at V and 1 base at J, with 9 bases between the two ends. CDR3 length equals 13 residues. Germline V lookup: CDR1 SGHTA, CDR2 FQGNSA. CDR3 sequence reads: CASSRRGNTEAFF. The CDR3 DNA follows: TGTGCCAGCAGTCGCAGGGGGAACACTGAAGCTTTCTTT.